The source of this TCR beta chain is a study of radiotherapy plus CTLA-4 blockade in lung cancer. Sequencing was performed with immunoSEQ multiplex PCR; in TCRdb, only in-frame clones are kept and a portion is missing. The repertoire holds 90,000 to 100,000 clones, with about four fifths as singletons. The CDR3 is made up of 14 amino acids. Deletions cut 4 bases from V and 11 bases from J, with 22 bases between. The germline gives CDR1 SGHRS, CDR2 YFSETQ. The clonotype comes from a human donor with non-small cell lung cancer who had a partial response to radiotherapy plus ipilimumab. Some clones in this sample may be carry-over from other donors' samples. The input for sequencing was peripheral blood, taken from a patient treated with radiotherapy plus ipilimumab. This chain links TRBV5-1 with TRBJ2-7, with unresolved D. CDR3 DNA sequence: TGCGCCAGCAGCCCAACGGCTCAGGTTGGCAGCAAGTACTTC. It codes for CASSPTAQVGSKYF.